This T cell receptor (beta chain) was recovered during a study of naive and memory T cell subsets. Study outcomes and limitations: Possibly reflecting memory cells re-expressing CD45RA, a few larger clonotypes occurred in naive repertoires, especially CD8. In CD4 and CD8 cells, diversity dropped from naive through EMRA.

The beta constant-region primer was an equimolar mix of two oligonucleotides covering TRBC1 and TRBC2. Nested alpha and beta constant-region primers with the SP2 primer drove four PCR rounds on ligated cDNA. TCRdb itself ran the UMI-ligation and nested PCR reads through MiXCR, one entry per CDR3 protein. The top ten hold 1.2% of the sample, which has tens of thousands of distinct CDR3 sequences, about 9.9% seen once. The germline gives CDR1 SQVTM, CDR2 ANQGSEA. The CDR3 runs 14 residues. The junction had 6 bases not matched to a gene; V was cut back by 7 bases and J by 3 bases. This clonotype was counted only a few times. No antigen is known for it.

Sequencing was done on a sample of naive CD8+ T cells from blood. The TCR was taken from a human donor in good health. This chain joins TRBV29-1 and TRBJ2-1; 10 positions agree with TRBD2. CDR3 amino acids: CSGGGLADYNEQFF. The CDR3 region has the DNA TGCAGCGGCGGAGGACTAGCGGACTACAATGAGCAGTTCTTC.